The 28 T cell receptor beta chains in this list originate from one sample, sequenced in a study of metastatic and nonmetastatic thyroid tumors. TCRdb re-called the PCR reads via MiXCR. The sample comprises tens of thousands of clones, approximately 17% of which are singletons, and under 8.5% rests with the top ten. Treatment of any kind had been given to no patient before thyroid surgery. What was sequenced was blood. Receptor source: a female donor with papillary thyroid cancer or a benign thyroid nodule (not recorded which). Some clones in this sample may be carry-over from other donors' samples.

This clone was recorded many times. The chain's CDR3 is CASSSRSSYEQYF. The CDR3 bases are TGTGCCAGCAGCTCCAGGAGCTCCTACGAGCAGTACTTC. The chain links TRBV5-4 to TRBJ2-7; D gene unclear. The germline V gene encodes CDR1 SGHNT and CDR2 YYREEE (reference sequence). The CDR3 runs 13 residues. The ends were cut back, 3 bases at V and 0 bases at J, with 7 bases in the middle.

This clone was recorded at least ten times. The CDR3, as DNA: TGTGCCAGCAGTTATGGTACTAGCGTGGGATGGGATACGCAGTATTTT. It encodes CASSYGTSVGWDTQYF. The J gene is TRBJ2-3, the V gene TRBV6-6, with 7 positions matching TRBD2. The germline V gene encodes CDR1 MNHNY and CDR2 SVGAGI (reference sequence). The junction had 12 bases not matched to a gene; V was cut back by 3 bases and J by 6 bases. The CDR3 runs to 16 residues.

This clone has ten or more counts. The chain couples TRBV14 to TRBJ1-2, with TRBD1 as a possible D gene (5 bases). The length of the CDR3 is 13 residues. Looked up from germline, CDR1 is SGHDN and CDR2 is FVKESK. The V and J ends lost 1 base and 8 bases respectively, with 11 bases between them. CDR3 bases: TGTGCCAGCAGCCAAGGCCCAGGGAAAGGCTACACCTTC. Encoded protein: CASSQGPGKGYTF.

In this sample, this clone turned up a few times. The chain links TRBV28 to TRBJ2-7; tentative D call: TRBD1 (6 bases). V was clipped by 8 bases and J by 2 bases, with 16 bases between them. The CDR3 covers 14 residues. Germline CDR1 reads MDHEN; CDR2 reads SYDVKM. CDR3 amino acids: CASELRDNPYEQYF. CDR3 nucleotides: TGTGCCAGCGAGCTCCGGGACAACCCCTACGAGCAGTACTTC.

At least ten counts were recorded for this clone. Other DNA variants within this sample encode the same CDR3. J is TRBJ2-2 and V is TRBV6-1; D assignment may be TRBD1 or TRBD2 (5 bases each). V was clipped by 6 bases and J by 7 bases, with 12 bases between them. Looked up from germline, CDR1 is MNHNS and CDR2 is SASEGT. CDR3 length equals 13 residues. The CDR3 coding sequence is TGTGCCAGCAGAAGAGGGCAGGGCGGGGAGCTGTTTTTT. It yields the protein CASRRGQGGELFF.

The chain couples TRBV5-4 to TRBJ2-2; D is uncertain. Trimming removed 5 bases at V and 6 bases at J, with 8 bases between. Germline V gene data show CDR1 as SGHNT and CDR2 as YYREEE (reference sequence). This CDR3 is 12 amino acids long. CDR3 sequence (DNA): TGTGCCAGCAGTTGGGAATCCGGGGAGCTGTTTTTT. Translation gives CASSWESGELFF.

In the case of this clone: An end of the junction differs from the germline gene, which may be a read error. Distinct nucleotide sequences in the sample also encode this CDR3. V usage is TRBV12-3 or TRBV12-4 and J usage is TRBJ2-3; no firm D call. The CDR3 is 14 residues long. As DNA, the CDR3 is TGTGCCAGCAGGGACCCGGGTTATGGAGATACACAGTATTTT. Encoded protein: CASRDPGYGDTQYF.

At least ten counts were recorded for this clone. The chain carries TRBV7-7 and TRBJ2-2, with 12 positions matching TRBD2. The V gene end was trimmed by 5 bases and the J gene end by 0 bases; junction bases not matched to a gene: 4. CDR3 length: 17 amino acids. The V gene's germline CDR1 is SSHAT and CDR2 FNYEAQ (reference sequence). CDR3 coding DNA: TGTGCCAGCAGCCTCGGGACTAGCGGGCCGAACACCGGGGAGCTGTTTTTT. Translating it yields CASSLGTSGPNTGELFF.

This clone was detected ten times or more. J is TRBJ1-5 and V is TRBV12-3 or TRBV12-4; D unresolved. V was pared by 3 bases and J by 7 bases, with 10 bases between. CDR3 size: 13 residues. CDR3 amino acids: CASSFSDNQPQHF. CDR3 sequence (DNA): TGTGCCAGCAGTTTTTCCGATAACCAGCCCCAGCATTTT.

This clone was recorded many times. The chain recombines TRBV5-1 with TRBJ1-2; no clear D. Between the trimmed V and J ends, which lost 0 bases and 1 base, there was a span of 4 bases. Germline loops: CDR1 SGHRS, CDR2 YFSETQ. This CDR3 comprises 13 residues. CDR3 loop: CASSLGHNYGYTF. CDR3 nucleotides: TGCGCCAGCAGCTTGGGACATAACTATGGCTACACCTTC.

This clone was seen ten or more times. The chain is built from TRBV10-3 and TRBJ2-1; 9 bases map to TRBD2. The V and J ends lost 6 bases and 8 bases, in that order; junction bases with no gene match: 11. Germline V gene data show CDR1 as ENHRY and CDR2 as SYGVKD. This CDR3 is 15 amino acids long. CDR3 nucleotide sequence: TGTGCCATCAGCGACCCTAGCGGGAAGGAGGATGAGCAGTTCTTC. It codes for CAISDPSGKEDEQFF.

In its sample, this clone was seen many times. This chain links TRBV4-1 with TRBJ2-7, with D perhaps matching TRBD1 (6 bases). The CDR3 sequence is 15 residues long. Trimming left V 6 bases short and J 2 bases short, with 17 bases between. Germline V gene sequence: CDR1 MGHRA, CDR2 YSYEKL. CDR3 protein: CASRLTEQGPYEQYF. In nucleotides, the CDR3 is TGCGCCAGCAGGCTTACGGAACAGGGCCCCTACGAGCAGTACTTC.

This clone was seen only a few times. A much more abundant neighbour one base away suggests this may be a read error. The CDR3 protein is CASSQGLQAPEAFF. CDR3 nucleotide sequence: TGTGCCAGCAGCCAAGGTCTGCAAGCCCCTGAAGCTTTCTTT. V usage is TRBV3-1 and J usage is TRBJ1-1; no clear D gene. Germline V gives CDR1 LGHDT, CDR2 YNNKEL (reference sequence). CDR3 length: 14 residues. With 1 base removed from V and 6 bases from J, the gap between germline ends came to 12 bases.

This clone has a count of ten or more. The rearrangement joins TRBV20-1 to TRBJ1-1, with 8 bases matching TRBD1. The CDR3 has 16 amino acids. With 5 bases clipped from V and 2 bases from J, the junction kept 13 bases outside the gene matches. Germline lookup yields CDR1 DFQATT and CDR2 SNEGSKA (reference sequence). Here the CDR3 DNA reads TGCAGTGCTGTCAGTGGCAGGGGGCGAGAAAACACTGAAGCTTTCTTT. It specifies CSAVSGRGRENTEAFF.

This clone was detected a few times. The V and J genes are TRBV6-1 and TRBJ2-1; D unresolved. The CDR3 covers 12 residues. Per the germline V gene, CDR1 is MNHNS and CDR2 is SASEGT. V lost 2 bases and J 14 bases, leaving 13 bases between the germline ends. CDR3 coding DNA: TGTGCCAGCAGTGAACTCTTGTGTAGTAAGTTCTTC. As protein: CASSELLCSKFF.

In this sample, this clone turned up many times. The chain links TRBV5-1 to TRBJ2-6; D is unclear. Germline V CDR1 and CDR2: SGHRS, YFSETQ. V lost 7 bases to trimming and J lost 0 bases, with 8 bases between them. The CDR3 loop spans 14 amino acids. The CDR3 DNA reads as TGCGCCAGCGAAACAGTCTCTGGGGCCAACGTCCTGACTTTC. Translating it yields CASETVSGANVLTF.

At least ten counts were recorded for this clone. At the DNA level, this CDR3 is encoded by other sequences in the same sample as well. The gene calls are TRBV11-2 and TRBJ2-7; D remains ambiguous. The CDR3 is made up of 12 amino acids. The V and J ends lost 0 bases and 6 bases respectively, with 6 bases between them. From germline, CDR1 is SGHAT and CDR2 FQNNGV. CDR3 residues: CASSLELVEQYF. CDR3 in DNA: TGTGCCAGCAGCTTAGAGTTGGTCGAGCAGTACTTC. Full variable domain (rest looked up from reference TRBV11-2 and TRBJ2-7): EAGVAQSPRYKIIEKRQSVAFWCNPISGHATLYWYQQILGQGPKLLIQFQNNGVVDDSQLPKDRFSAERLKGVDSTLKIQPAKLEDSAVYLCASSLELVEQYFGPGTRLTVT.

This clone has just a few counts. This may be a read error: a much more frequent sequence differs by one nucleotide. The CDR3 is CASSPQAGEVETQYF. CDR3 nucleotide sequence: TGTGCCAGCAGCCCGCAAGCGGGAGAGGTTGAGACCCAGTACTTC. The chain couples TRBV9 to TRBJ2-5, with 8 bases that match TRBD2. The CDR3 length is 15 residues. V gave up 4 bases and J gave up 5 bases; unmatched junction bases: 10. The germline V gene encodes CDR1 SGDLS and CDR2 YYNGEE.

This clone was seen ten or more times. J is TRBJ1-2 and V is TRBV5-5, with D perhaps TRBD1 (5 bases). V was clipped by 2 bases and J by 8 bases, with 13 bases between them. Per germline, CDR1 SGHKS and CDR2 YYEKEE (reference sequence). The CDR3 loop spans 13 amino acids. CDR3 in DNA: TGTGCCAGCAGCTTTATACCCAGGGACGGCTACACCTTC. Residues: CASSFIPRDGYTF.

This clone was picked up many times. CDR3 region: CASSLAMTGGETQYF. CDR3 nucleotide sequence: TGTGCCAGCAGCTTAGCGATGACAGGAGGGGAGACCCAGTACTTC. The J gene is TRBJ2-5, the V gene TRBV7-9; tentatively, D is TRBD1 or TRBD2 (6 bases each). V was cut by 0 bases and J by 5 bases, with 13 bases left in between. Germline V gene sequence: CDR1 SEHNR, CDR2 FQNEAQ (reference sequence). The CDR3 is 15 residues long.

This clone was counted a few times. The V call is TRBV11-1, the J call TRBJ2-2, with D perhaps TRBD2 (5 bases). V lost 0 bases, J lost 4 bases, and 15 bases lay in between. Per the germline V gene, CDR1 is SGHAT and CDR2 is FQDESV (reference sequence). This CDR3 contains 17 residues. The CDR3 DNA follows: TGTGCCAGCAGCTTAGCCGTTGGCGGAGGAGGCACCGGGGAGCTGTTTTTT. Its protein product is CASSLAVGGGGTGELFF. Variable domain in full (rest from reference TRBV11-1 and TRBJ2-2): EAEVAQSPRYKITEKSQAVAFWCDPISGHATLYWYRQILGQGPELLVQFQDESVVDDSQLPKDRFSAERLKGVDSTLKIQPAELGDSAMYLCASSLAVGGGGTGELFFGEGSRLTVL.

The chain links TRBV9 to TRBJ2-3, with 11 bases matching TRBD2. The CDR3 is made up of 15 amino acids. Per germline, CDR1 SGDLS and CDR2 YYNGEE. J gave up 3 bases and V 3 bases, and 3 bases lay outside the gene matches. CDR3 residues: CASSDRTSGTDTQYF. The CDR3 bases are TGTGCCAGCAGCGACCGGACTAGCGGGACAGATACGCAGTATTTT.

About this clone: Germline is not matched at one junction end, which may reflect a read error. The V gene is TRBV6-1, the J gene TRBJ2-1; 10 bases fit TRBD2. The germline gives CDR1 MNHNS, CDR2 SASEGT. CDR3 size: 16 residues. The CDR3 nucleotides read TGTGCCACCAGCTCTACCGGGACTAGCGACGCCAATGGGCAGTTCTTC. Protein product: CATSSTGTSDANGQFF.

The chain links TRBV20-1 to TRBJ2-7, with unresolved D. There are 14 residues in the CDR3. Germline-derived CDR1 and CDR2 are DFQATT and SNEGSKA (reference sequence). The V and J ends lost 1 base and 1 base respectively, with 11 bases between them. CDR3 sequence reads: CSARVHGSSYEQYF. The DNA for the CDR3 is TGCAGTGCTAGAGTTCACGGAAGTTCCTACGAGCAGTACTTC.

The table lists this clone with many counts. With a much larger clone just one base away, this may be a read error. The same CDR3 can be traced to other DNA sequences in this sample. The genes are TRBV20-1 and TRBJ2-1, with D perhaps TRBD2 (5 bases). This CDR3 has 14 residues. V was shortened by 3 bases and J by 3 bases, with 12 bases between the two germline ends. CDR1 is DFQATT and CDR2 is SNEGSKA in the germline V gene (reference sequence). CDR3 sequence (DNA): TGCAGTGCTAGGGATACTAGAGACTACAATGAGCAGTTCTTC. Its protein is CSARDTRDYNEQFF.

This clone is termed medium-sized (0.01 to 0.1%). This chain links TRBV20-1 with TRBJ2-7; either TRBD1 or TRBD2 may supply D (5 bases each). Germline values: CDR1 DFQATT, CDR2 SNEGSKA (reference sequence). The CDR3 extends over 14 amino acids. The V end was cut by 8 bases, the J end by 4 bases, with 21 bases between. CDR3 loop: CSPLGDQLQYEQYF. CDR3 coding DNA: TGCAGTCCCCTCGGGGACCAACTCCAGTACGAGCAGTACTTC.

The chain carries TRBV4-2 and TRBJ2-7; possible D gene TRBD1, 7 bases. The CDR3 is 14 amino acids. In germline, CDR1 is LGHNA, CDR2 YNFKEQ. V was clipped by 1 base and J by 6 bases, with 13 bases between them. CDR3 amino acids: CASSQAGGTGEQYF. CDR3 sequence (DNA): TGTGCCAGCAGCCAAGCAGGGGGGACGGGCGAGCAGTACTTC.

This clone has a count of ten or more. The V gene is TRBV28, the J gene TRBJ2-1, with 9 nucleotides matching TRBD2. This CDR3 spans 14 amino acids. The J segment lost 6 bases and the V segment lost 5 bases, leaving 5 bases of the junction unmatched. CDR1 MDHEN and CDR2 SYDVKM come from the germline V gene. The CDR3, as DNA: TGTGCCAGCAGTACCAAGCGGGAGGCCAATGAGCAGTTCTTC. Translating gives CASSTKREANEQFF.